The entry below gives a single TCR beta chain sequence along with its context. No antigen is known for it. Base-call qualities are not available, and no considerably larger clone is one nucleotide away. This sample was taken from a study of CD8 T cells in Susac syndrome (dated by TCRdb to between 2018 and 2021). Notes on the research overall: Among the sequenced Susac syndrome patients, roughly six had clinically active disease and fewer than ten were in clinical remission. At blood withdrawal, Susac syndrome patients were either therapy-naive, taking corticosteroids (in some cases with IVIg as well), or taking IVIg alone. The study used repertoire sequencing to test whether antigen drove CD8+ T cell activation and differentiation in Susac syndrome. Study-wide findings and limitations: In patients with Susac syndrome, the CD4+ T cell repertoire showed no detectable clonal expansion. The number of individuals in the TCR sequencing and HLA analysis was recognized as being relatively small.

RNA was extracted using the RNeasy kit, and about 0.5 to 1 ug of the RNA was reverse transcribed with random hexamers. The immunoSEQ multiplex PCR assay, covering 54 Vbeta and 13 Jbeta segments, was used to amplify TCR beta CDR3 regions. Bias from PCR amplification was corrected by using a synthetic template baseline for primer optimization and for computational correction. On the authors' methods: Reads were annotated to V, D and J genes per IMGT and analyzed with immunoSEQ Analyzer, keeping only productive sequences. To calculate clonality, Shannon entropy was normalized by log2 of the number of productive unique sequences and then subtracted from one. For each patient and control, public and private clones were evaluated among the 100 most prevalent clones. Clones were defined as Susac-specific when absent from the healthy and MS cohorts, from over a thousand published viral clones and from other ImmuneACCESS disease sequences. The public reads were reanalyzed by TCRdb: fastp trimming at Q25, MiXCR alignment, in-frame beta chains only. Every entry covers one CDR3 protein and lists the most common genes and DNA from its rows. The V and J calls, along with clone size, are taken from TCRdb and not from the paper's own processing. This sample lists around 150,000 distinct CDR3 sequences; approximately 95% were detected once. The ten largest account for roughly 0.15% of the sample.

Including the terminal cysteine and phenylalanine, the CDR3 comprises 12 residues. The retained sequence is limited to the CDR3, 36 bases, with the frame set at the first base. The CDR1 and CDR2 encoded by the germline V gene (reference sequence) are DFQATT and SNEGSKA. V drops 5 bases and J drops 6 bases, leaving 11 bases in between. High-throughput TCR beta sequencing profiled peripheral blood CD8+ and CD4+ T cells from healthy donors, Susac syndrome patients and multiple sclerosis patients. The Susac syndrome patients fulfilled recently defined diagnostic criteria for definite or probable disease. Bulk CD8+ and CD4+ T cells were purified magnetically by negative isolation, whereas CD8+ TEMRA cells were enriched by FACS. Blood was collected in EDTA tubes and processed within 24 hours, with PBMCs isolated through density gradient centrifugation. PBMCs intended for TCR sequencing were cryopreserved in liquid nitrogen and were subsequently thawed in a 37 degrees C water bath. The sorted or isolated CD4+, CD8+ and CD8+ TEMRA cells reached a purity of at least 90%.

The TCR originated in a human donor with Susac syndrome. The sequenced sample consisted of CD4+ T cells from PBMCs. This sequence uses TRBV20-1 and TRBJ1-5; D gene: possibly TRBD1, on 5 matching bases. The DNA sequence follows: TGCAGTGCTCTCAGGGTAGGTCAGCCCCAGCATTTT. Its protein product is CSALRVGQPQHF.